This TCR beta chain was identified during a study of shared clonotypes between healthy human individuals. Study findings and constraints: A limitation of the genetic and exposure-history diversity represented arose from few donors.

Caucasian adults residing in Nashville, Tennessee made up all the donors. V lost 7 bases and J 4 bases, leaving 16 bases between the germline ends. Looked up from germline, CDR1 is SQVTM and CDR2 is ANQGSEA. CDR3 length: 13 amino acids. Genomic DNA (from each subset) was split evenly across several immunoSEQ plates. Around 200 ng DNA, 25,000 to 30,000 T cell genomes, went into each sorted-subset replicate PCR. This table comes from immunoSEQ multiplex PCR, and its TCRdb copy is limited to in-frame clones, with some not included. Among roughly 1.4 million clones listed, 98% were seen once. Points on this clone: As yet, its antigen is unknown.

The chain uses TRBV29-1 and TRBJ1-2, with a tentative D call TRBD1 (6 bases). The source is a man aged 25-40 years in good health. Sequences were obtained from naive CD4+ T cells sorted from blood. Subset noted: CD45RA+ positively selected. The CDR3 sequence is CSARVGGGYGYTF. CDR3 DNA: TGCAGCGCACGGGTGGGGGGCGGCTATGGCTACACCTTC. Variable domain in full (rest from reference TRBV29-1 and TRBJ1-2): SAVISQKPSRDICQRGTSLTIQCQVDSQVTMMFWYRQQPGQSLTLIATANQGSEATYESGFVIDKFPISRPNLTFSTLTVSNMSPEDSSIYLCSARVGGGYGYTFGSGTRLTVV.